Listed below are T cell receptor beta chains from one sample, sequenced in a study of beta chain features in type 1 diabetes. The table came from immunoSEQ multiplex PCR; TCRdb's copy has only in-frame clones and leaves some out. The repertoire holds more than 100,000 clones, with 7% to 10% as singletons. The sample was central memory CD4+ T cells from blood. These receptors were obtained from a man younger than 40 with type 1 diabetes. The CDR3 runs from the conserved cysteine through the conserved F or W. D genes are given only for firm matches. A row's size may be missing; if present it is once, few, many or a size class.

>TRBD1|TRBV9|TRBJ1-4|-
TGTGCCAGCAGCACTGGGACAGGAGAAAAACTGTTTTTT
CASSTGTGEKLFF
>TRBD1|TRBV14|TRBJ2-3|few
TGTGCCAGCAGCCAAGCGGGACAGGGGGCAGATACGCAGTATTTT
CASSQAGQGADTQYF
>TRBD1|TRBV6-6|TRBJ1-5|-
TGTGCCAGCAGACGGGACAGCGATCAGCCCCAGCATTTT
CASRRDSDQPQHF
>TRBD1|TRBV18|TRBJ2-1|-
TGTGCCAGCTCACCAGTACAGGGGTACAATGAGCAGTTCTTC
CASSPVQGYNEQFF
>TRBD1|TRBV7-9|TRBJ2-5|few
TGTGCCAGCAGCCACGGACAGGGAGAGACCCAGTACTTC
CASSHGQGETQYF
>-|TRBV6-5|TRBJ1-6|-
TGTGCCCCGGGAACCGATTCACCCCTCCACTTT
CAPGTDSPLHF
>-|TRBV2|TRBJ2-5|-
TGTGCCAGCAGTGAGGCGGACAGTCCGGTGCAGGTCCAAGAGACCCAGTACTTC
CASSEADSPVQVQETQYF
>TRBD1|TRBV11-2|TRBJ2-7|few
TGTGCCAGCAGCTTAGACCGGGGACAGGGGGGCGAGCAGTACTTC
CASSLDRGQGGEQYF
>-|TRBV2|TRBJ1-1|few
TGTGCCAGCACTAGGGACTTGAACACTGAAGCTTTCTTT
CASTRDLNTEAFF
>-|TRBV11-2|TRBJ1-4|few
TGTGCCAGCAGCTGGGGGCCTGGGACTGAAAAACTGTTTTTT
CASSWGPGTEKLFF
>-|TRBV4-2|TRBJ1-1|-
TGTGCCAGCAGCCCCTCCGACAGGCTGAACACTGAAGCTTTCTTT
CASSPSDRLNTEAFF
>-|TRBV7-3|TRBJ2-7|few
TGTGCCAGCAGCTTAACAGGGGGCTACGAGCAGTACTTC
CASSLTGGYEQYF
>TRBD1|TRBV25-1|TRBJ1-2|-
TGTGCCAGCAGTGCGGACTCCGGGACAGTGATCCTTGGCTACACCTTC
CASSADSGTVILGYTF
>-|TRBV7-9|TRBJ2-1|few
TGTGCCAGCAGCGCGACAGCGTCCTCCTACAATGAGCAGTTCTTC
CASSATASSYNEQFF
>-|TRBV5-1|TRBJ2-1|few
TGCGCCAGCAGTTGGCGTGCGGGGGCCTTCAATGAGCAGTTCTTC
CASSWRAGAFNEQFF
>TRBD2|TRBV18|TRBJ2-7|-
TGTGCCAGCTCACCGGGACTAGCCCCCTACGAGCAGTACTTC
CASSPGLAPYEQYF
>TRBD2|TRBV11-2|TRBJ2-5|-
TGTGCCAGCAGCCCCCCGGGACTAGCTGCAGAGACCCAGTACTTC
CASSPPGLAAETQYF